A selection of T cell receptor beta chains follows, all from one sample in a study of blood T cell repertoires in COVID-19. Repertoires were generated with immunoSEQ multiplex PCR, while TCRdb's copy carries only in-frame clones and drops some. The table has about 260,000 clones, about 87% seen once; the top ten hold less than 5%. The sequenced material came from peripheral blood. These receptors were taken from a man between 60 and 70 years old who had recovered from COVID-19. The CDR3 runs from the conserved cysteine through the conserved F or W. Fields, in order: D gene, clone size, V gene, J gene, CDR3 DNA, CDR3 protein. The D gene is left open where the match is weak. Clone size is stated in some rows and not others, as once, few, many or a class when expanded.

d_gene: TRBD1
abundance: .
v_gene: TRBV3-1/TRBV3-2
j_gene: TRBJ2-3
CDR3nt: TGTGCCAGCAGCTTACCCGGGACAGGGTTAGATACGCAGTATTTT
CDR3aa: CASSLPGTGLDTQYF

d_gene: TRBD2
abundance: .
v_gene: TRBV30
j_gene: TRBJ2-4
CDR3nt: TGTGCCTGGAGTGATCTCGCGGGGGGGATGCTAGCCAAAAACATTCAGTACTTC
CDR3aa: CAWSDLAGGMLAKNIQYF

d_gene: .
abundance: .
v_gene: TRBV12-2
j_gene: TRBJ2-5
CDR3nt: TGTGCAAGTCGCTTAGCGCAGGGGGTTCAAGAGACCCAGTACTTC
CDR3aa: CASRLAQGVQETQYF

d_gene: TRBD2
abundance: .
v_gene: TRBV18
j_gene: TRBJ2-5
CDR3nt: TGTGCCAGCTCACCAATCAGCGGGGGGTCACAAGAGACCCAGTACTTC
CDR3aa: CASSPISGGSQETQYF

d_gene: .
abundance: .
v_gene: TRBV2
j_gene: TRBJ1-6
CDR3nt: TGTGCCAGCACGGCAGGGGACTCCTATAATTCACCCCTCCACTTT
CDR3aa: CASTAGDSYNSPLHF

d_gene: .
abundance: .
v_gene: TRBV5-1
j_gene: TRBJ2-3
CDR3nt: TGCGCCAGCAGCTTGGAAGGCAGGGGACCAGATACGCAGTATTTT
CDR3aa: CASSLEGRGPDTQYF

d_gene: .
abundance: few
v_gene: TRBV2
j_gene: TRBJ2-7
CDR3nt: TGTGCCAGTCTTCGGGGCTCCTACGAGCAGTACTTC
CDR3aa: CASLRGSYEQYF

d_gene: TRBD1
abundance: .
v_gene: TRBV19
j_gene: TRBJ1-2
CDR3nt: TGTGCCAGTTCCGGCGGATCGGGACAGAGCTATGGCTACACCTTC
CDR3aa: CASSGGSGQSYGYTF

d_gene: .
abundance: .
v_gene: TRBV15
j_gene: TRBJ1-1
CDR3nt: TGTGCCACCAGCAGAGTCGGAGGGAACACTGAAGCTTTCTTT
CDR3aa: CATSRVGGNTEAFF

d_gene: .
abundance: .
v_gene: TRBV6-1
j_gene: TRBJ2-7
CDR3nt: TGTGCCAGCAGTGAAATCGGGTATCAGTACGAGCAGTACTTC
CDR3aa: CASSEIGYQYEQYF

d_gene: TRBD2
abundance: .
v_gene: TRBV3-1/TRBV3-2
j_gene: TRBJ2-1
CDR3nt: TGTGCCAGCAGACCGTCTAGCGGCTCCTACAATGAGCAGTTCTTC
CDR3aa: CASRPSSGSYNEQFF

d_gene: TRBD1
abundance: .
v_gene: TRBV7-9
j_gene: TRBJ1-3
CDR3nt: TGTGCCAGCAGCTTAGGACAGGGGTTTAACACCATATATTTT
CDR3aa: CASSLGQGFNTIYF

d_gene: .
abundance: .
v_gene: TRBV7-7
j_gene: TRBJ2-5
CDR3nt: TGTGCTAGCAGCCCAGTGACGGGGGAGACCCAGTACTTC
CDR3aa: CASSPVTGETQYF